This TCR beta chain is drawn from a study of identical twins. Study-wide findings and caveats: Zero-insertion analyses were open to partial confounding by invariant MAIT and iNKT cells.

TCRdb reprocessed the 5' RACE reads via MiXCR and lists one record per CDR3 protein. In the table there are about 690,000 distinct CDR3 sequences, around 6.1% of which are singletons. This CDR3 contains 13 residues. CDR1 and CDR2 from the germline V gene are DFQATT and SNEGSKA (reference sequence). The V and J ends lost 6 bases and 2 bases respectively, with 12 bases between them. This clonotype was recorded many times. Its antigen remains unidentified. Every one of the donors was a healthy Caucasian. V gene TRBV20-1 combines with J gene TRBJ2-3; D unclear. Sequences were obtained from naive T cells sorted from blood. The sequence was collected from a man between 18 and 29 years old in good health. For the CDR3, the DNA is TGCAGTGCCAACTTTGCGGACACAGATACGCAGTATTTT. Amino acid sequence: CSANFADTDTQYF.